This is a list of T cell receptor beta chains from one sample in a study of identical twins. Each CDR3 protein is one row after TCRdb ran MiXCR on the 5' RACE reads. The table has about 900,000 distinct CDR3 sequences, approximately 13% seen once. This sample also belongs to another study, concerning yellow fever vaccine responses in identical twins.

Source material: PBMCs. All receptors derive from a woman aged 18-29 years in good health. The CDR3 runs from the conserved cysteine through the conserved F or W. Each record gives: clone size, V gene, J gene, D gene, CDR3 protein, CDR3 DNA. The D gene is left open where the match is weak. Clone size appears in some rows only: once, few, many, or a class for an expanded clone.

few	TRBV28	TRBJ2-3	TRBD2	CASSNSGRPTDTQYF	TGTGCCAGCAGTAATAGCGGGCGCCCCACAGATACGCAGTATTTT
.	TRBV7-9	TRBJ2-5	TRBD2	CASSPAGVGSQETQYF	TGTGCCAGCAGCCCCGCGGGGGTGGGGTCCCAAGAGACCCAGTACTTC
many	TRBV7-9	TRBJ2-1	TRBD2	CASSLLGGDYNEQFF	TGTGCCAGCAGCTTGTTGGGAGGGGATTACAATGAGCAGTTCTTC
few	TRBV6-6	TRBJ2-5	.	CASRPVGLETQYF	TGTGCCAGCAGGCCAGTAGGGCTGGAGACCCAGTACTTC
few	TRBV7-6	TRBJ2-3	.	CASSLAGGLRTDTQYF	TGTGCCAGCAGCTTAGCTGGAGGGTTACGCACAGATACGCAGTATTTT
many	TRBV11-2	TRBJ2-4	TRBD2	CASSARLAGGKNIQYF	TGTGCCAGCAGCGCAAGACTAGCGGGAGGCAAAAACATTCAGTACTTC
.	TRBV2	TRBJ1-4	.	CATSSPFNWGSTTNEKLFF	TGTGCCACCTCTTCCCCGTTCAACTGGGGCAGCACAACTAATGAAAAACTGTTTTTT
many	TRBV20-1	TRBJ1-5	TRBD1	CSAPRGQGSGNQPQHF	TGCAGTGCCCCGAGGGGACAGGGGTCGGGCAATCAGCCCCAGCATTTT
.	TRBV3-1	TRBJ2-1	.	CASSQVRPVSYNEQFF	TGTGCCAGCAGCCAAGTACGACCGGTTTCCTACAATGAGCAGTTCTTC
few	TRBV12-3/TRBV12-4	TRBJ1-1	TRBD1	CASRDRGSTEAFF	TGTGCCAGCAGAGACAGGGGGTCCACTGAAGCTTTCTTT
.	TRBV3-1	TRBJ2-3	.	CASSQVFSVADTQYF	TGTGCCAGCAGCCAAGTCTTTAGCGTCGCAGATACGCAGTATTTT
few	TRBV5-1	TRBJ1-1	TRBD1	CASSSEVGGFTEAFF	TGCGCCAGCAGCTCCGAGGTAGGGGGCTTCACTGAAGCTTTCTTT
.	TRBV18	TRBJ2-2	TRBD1	CASSPPKTGGLTGELFF	TGTGCCAGCTCACCACCGAAGACAGGGGGCCTAACCGGGGAGCTGTTTTTT
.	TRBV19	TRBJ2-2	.	CASSRFDTGELFF	TGTGCCAGTAGTAGGTTCGACACCGGGGAGCTGTTTTTT
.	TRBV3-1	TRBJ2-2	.	CATNREGANTGELFF	TGTGCCACCAATCGGGAAGGGGCGAACACCGGGGAGCTGTTTTTT
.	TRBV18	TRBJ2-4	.	CASSPPSVAKNIQYF	TGTGCCAGCTCACCACCGTCAGTAGCCAAAAACATTCAGTACTTC